Below, 5 T cell receptor beta chains from the same sample are listed, as sequenced in a study of T cell repertoires in cytomegalovirus infection. TCRdb re-analysed the reads in MiXCR, keeping a single row per CDR3 protein. The sample carries approximately 130,000 distinct CDR3 sequences, 20% to 30% recorded once. These TCRs' antigens remain unknown. Source material: PBMCs, sequenced either directly or after in vitro stimulation (not recorded which). These receptors all stem from a human donor in good health (CMV status not recorded). Some clones in this sample may be carry-over from other donors' samples.

This clonotype occurred many times. The V call is TRBV7-8, the J call TRBJ2-3; no reliable D call. V was cut by 4 bases and J by 4 bases, with 6 bases left in between. This CDR3 region has 12 residues. Per the germline V gene, CDR1 is SGHVS and CDR2 is FQNEAQ. CDR3 protein: CASSSGSDTQYF. The CDR3 region has the DNA TGTGCCAGCAGCTCCGGCTCAGATACGCAGTATTTT.

V is TRBV20-1 and J is TRBJ2-1, with D possibly called TRBD1 or TRBD2 (5 bases each). Germline CDR1 DFQATT, CDR2 SNEGSKA (reference sequence). The CDR3 runs to 15 residues. Trimming cost V 5 bases and J 8 bases, with 22 bases left between them. The CDR3 nucleotides read TGCAGTGCTGGGATCCGGGACCCGGCGAAATATGAGCAGTTCTTC. Translation: CSAGIRDPAKYEQFF.

The chain employs TRBV7-9 and TRBJ2-7; D may correspond to TRBD1 or TRBD2 (5 bases each). The CDR3 sequence is 13 residues long. V shed 5 bases and J shed 3 bases, with 11 bases lying between them. The germline V gene encodes CDR1 SEHNR and CDR2 FQNEAQ (reference sequence). The CDR3: CASSPMRGYEQYV. CDR3 DNA sequence: TGTGCCAGCAGCCCCATGAGGGGCTACGAGCAGTACGTC.

This clonotype was recorded a few times. V usage is TRBV12-3 or TRBV12-4 and J usage is TRBJ2-1; 8 nucleotides agree with TRBD1. The V segment lost 3 bases and the J segment 2 bases; nucleotides outside the gene matches: 9. This CDR3 spans 17 amino acids. The CDR3 loop reads CASSFAHRDRTYNEQFF. The CDR3 bases are TGTGCCAGCAGTTTTGCCCACCGGGACAGGACCTACAATGAGCAGTTCTTC.

The rearrangement links TRBV6-5 to TRBJ2-2; tentatively, D is TRBD1 or TRBD2 (5 bases each). Germline V gene lookup returns CDR1 MNHEY and CDR2 SVGAGI. The CDR3 is 15 amino acids. Trimming took off 7 bases at V and 5 bases at J, with 17 bases between the two ends. The CDR3 nucleotides read TGTGCCAGCAACCCCGGGACGGGTTTTACCGGGGAGCTGTTTTTT. Amino acid sequence: CASNPGTGFTGELFF.